This TCR beta chain was found in a study of cytomegalovirus exposure and HLA in healthy donors. As for this clone: Its antigen is as yet unknown.

The study ran its PCR with 60 Vbeta and 13 Jbeta primers. Sequencing was performed with immunoSEQ multiplex PCR; in TCRdb, only in-frame clones are kept and a portion is missing. The sample has roughly 110,000 clones, 75% to 85% seen once; the top ten hold about 1.5%. Study findings and constraints: Researchers catalogued 160 or so TCR beta chains as cytomegalovirus-associated. It was reported that the classifier diagnosed cytomegalovirus status with high specificity and sensitivity in both the original and validation cohorts. Sequencing probably produced one cluster of sequence variants that were highly shared.

V lost 5 bases and J lost 3; bases outside the gene matches: 3. Germline V lookup: CDR1 SGHNT, CDR2 YYREEE (reference sequence). The CDR3 has 13 amino acids. The sequenced sample was PBMCs. The sequence was collected from a man aged 50-60 years in good health and CMV-seronegative. The rearrangement links TRBV5-4 to TRBJ1-2; 8 bases are a match to TRBD1. Here the CDR3 reads CASSTGGYYGYTF. DNA of the CDR3: TGTGCCAGCAGTACAGGGGGGTACTATGGCTACACCTTC.